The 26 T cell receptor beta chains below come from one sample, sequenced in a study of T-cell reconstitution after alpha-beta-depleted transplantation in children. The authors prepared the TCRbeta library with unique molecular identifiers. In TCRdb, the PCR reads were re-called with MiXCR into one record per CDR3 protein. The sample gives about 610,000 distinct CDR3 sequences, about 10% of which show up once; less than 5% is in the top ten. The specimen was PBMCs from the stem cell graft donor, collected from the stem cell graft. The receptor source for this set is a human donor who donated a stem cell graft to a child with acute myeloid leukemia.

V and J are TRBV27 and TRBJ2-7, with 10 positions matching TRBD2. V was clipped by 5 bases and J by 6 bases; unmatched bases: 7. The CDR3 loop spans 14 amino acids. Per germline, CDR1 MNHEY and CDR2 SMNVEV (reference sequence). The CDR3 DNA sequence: TGTGCCAGCAGTCTCCTAGCGGGAGCTTTCGAGCAGTACTTC. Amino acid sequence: CASSLLAGAFEQYF.

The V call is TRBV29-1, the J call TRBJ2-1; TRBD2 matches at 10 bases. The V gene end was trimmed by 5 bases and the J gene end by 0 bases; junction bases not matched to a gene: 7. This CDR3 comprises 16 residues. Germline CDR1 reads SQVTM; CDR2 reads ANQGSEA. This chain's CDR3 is CSVLRTSGDSYNEQFF. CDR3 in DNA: TGCAGCGTTTTACGGACTAGCGGAGACTCCTACAATGAGCAGTTCTTC.

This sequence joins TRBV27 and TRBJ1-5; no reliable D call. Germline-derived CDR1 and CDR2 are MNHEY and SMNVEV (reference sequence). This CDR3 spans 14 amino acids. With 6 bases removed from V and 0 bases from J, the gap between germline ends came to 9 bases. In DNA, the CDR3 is TGTGCCAGCAGCGGGAGTTATAGCAATCAGCCCCAGCATTTT. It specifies CASSGSYSNQPQHF.

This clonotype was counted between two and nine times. This CDR3 is CASSLRLAENNEQFF. The CDR3 bases are TGTGCCAGCAGTTTACGGCTAGCGGAGAACAATGAGCAGTTCTTC. The rearrangement joins TRBV12-3 or TRBV12-4 to TRBJ2-1; the match to TRBD2 covers 7 bases. The CDR3 consists of 15 residues. V trimming: 2 bases; J trimming: 5 bases; junction bases outside the gene matches: 6.

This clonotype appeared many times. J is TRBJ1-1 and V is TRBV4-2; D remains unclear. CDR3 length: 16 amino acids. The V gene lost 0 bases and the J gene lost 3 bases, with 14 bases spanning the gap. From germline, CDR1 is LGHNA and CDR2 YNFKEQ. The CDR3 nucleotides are TGTGCCAGCAGCCAAGATTTTGGAGCCGGGGACACTGAAGCTTTCTTT. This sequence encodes CASSQDFGAGDTEAFF.

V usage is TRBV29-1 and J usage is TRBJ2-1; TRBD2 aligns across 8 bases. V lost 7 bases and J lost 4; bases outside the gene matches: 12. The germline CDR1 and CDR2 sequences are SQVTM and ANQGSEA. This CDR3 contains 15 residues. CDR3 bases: TGCAGCGCTACGGCGGGAGGAGGAGAATACAATGAGCAGTTCTTC. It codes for CSATAGGGEYNEQFF.

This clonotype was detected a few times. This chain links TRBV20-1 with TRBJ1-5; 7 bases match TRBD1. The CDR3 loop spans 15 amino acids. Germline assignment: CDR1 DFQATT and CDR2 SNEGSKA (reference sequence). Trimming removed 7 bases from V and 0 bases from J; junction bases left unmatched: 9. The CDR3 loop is CSGMTGIPSNQPQHF. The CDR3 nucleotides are TGCAGTGGCATGACAGGGATACCTAGCAATCAGCCCCAGCATTTT.

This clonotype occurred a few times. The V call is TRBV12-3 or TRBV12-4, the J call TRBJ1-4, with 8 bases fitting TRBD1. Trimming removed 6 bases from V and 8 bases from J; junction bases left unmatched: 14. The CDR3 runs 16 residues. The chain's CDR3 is CASRPTGGGGGEKLFF. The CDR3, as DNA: TGTGCCAGCAGGCCCACAGGGGGGGGCGGCGGAGAAAAACTGTTTTTT.

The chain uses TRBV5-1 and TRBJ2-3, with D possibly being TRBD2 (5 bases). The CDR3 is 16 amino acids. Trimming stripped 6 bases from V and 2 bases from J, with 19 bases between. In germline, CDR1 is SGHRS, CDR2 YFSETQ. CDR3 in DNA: TGCGCCAGCACTAGCTGGAGGACCCTGCTCACAGATACGCAGTATTTT. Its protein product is CASTSWRTLLTDTQYF.

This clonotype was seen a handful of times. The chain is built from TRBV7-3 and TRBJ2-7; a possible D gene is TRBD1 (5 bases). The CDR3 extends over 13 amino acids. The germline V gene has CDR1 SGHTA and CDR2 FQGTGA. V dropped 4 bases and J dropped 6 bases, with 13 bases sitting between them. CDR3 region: CASSSHPRVEQYF. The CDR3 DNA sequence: TGTGCCAGCAGCTCCCATCCCAGGGTCGAGCAGTACTTC.

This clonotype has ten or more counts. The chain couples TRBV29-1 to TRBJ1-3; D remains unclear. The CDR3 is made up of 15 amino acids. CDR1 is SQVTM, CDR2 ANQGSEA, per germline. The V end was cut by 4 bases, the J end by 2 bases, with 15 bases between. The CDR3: CSVVFVAPPGNTIYF. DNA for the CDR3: TGCAGCGTTGTTTTTGTAGCTCCACCTGGAAACACCATATATTTT.

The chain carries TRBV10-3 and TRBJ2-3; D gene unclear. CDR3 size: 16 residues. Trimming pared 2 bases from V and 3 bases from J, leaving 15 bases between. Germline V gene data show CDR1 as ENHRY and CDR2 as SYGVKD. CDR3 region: CAISEVESMGTDTQYF. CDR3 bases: TGTGCCATCAGTGAGGTTGAGAGTATGGGTACAGATACGCAGTATTTT.

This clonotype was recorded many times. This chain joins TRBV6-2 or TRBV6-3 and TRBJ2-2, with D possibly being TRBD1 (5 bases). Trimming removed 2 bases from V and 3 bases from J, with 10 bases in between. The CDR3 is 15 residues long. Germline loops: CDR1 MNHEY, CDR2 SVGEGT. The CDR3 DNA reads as TGTGCCAGCAGTTACAGGGGTCGGGACACCGGGGAGCTGTTTTTT. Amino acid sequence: CASSYRGRDTGELFF.

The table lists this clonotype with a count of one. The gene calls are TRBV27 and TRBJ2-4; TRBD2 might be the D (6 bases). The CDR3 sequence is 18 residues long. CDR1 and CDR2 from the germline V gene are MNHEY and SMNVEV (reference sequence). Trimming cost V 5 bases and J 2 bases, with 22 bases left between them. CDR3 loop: CASSGQQPDSGPKNIQYF. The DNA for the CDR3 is TGTGCCAGCAGTGGTCAACAACCGGATAGCGGACCCAAAAACATTCAGTACTTC.

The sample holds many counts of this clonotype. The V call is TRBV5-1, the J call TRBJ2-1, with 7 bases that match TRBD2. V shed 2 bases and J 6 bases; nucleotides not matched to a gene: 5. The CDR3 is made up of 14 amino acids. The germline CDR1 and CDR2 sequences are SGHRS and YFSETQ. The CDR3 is CASSFSGGGNEQFF. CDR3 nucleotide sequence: TGCGCCAGCAGCTTTTCGGGCGGGGGCAATGAGCAGTTCTTC.

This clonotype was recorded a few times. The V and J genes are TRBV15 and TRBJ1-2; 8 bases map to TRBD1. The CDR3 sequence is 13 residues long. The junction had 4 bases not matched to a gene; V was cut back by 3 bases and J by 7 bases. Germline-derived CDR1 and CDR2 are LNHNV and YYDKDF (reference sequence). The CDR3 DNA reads TGTGCCACCAGCAGGGACAGGGAGGGTGGCTACACCTTC. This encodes CATSRDREGGYTF.

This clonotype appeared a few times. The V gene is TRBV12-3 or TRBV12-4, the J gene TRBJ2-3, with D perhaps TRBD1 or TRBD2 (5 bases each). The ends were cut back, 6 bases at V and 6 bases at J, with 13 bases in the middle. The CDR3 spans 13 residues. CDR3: CASRGFRDDTQYF. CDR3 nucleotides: TGTGCCAGCAGGGGGTTCCGGGACGATACGCAGTATTTT.

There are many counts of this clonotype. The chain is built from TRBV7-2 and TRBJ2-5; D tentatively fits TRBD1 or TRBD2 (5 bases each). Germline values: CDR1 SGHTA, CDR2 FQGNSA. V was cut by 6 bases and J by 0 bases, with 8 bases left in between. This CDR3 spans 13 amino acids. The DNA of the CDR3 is TGTGCCAGCAGGGGGACGTACCAAGAGACCCAGTACTTC. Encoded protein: CASRGTYQETQYF.

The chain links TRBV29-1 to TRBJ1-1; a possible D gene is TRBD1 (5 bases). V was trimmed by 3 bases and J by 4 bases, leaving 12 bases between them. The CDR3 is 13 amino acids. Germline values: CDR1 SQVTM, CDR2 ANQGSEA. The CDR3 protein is CSVDGGRGTEAFF. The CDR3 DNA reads TGCAGCGTTGACGGAGGGAGGGGCACTGAAGCTTTCTTT.

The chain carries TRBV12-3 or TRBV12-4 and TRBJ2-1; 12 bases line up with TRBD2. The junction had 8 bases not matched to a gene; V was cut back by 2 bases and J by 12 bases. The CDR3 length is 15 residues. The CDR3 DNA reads TGTGCCAGCAGTTTAACTACTCTAGCGGGAGGGGGGCAGTTCTTC. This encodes CASSLTTLAGGGQFF.

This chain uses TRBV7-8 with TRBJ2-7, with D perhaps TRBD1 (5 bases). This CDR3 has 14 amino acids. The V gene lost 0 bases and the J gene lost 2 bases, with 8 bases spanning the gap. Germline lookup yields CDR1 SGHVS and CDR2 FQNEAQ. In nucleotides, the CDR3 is TGTGCCAGCAGCTTAGCAGGACAAGCCTACGAGCAGTACTTC. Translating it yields CASSLAGQAYEQYF.

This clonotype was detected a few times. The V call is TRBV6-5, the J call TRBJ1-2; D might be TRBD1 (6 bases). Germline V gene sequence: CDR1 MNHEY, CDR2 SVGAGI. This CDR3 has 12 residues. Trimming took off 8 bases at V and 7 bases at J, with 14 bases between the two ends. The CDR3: CASFTQGFGYTF. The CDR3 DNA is TGTGCCAGCTTTACACAGGGATTTGGCTACACCTTC.

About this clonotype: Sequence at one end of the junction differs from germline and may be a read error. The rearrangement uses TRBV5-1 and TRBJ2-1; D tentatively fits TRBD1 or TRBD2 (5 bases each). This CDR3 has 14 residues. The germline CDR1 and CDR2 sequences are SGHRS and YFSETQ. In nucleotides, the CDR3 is TGCGCCAGCAGCTATTCCGGGACGAACAAGGAGCAGTTCTTC. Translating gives CASSYSGTNKEQFF. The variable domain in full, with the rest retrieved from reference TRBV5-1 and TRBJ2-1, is KAGVTQTPRYLIKTRGQQVTLSCSPISGHRSVSWYQQTPGQGLQFLFEYFSETQRNKGNFPGRFSGRQFSNSRSEMNVSTLELGDSALYLCASSYSGTNKEQFFGPGTRLTVL.

The CDR3 bases are TGTGCCAGCAGCGTAGAGGGCAGAATTTTAGATGGCTACACCTTC. Translated, it gives CASSVEGRILDGYTF. The genes are TRBV9 and TRBJ1-2, with D uncertain. CDR1 and CDR2 (germline): SGDLS, YYNGEE. The V end lost 0 bases, the J end lost 6 bases, and 15 bases lay between the germline ends. The CDR3 spans 15 residues.

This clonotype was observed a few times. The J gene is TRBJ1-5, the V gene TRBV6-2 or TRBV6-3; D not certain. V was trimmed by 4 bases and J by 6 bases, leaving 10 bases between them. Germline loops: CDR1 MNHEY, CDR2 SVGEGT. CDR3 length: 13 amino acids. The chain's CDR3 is CASSWFASQPQHF. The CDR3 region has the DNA TGTGCCAGCAGTTGGTTCGCTAGTCAGCCCCAGCATTTT.

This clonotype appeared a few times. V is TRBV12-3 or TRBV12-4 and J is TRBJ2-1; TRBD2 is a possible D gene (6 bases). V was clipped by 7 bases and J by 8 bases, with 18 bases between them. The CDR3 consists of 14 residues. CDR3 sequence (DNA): TGTGCCAGCACCTTTGGGACTCGAGGCTATGAGCAGTTCTTC. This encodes CASTFGTRGYEQFF.